This T cell receptor beta chain was sequenced during a study of blood T cell repertoires in COVID-19 (dated by TCRdb to about 2020). In terms of the full investigation: Samples covering the acute and convalescent phases of COVID-19 were provided by collaborators in the United States, Italy and Spain. Sample metadata almost always included a de-identified subject ID, COVID-19 status, age in years and sex. The samples were drawn from two sources: the first 160 participants of the ongoing ImmuneRACE study, and 1,254 subjects contributed by 6 global collaborators. The prospective study material was composed of cDNA or gDNA derived from T cells, B-cell-depleted T cells, or PBMCs. Where available, HLA class I and class II types were obtained from metadata supplied by the sample provider rather than from assay-based typing. The repertoires were released in a freely available public database meant as a resource for research on the immune response to SARS-CoV-2. The dataset comprised deeply sampled blood TCRbeta repertoires from subjects exposed to, actively infected with, or recovered from COVID-19.

Results the study describes overall, beyond this receptor: The amount of clinical and demographic metadata varied by source and participant and was provided uncurated.

Collaborating institutions collected whole blood in K2EDTA tubes following their own protocols. For TCRbeta analysis, collaborator samples were shipped as frozen whole blood, as isolated PBMCs, or as DNA extracted from either sample type. Of note for this clone: The clone's antigen remains unknown. No much larger clone exists at a distance of one base, and base qualities are not known.

TCRbeta CDR3 regions were amplified from genomic DNA using the immunoSEQ Assay, a bias-controlled multiplex PCR. Regarding the original processing steps: Within the assay, amplification of reference gene primers was used to estimate how many nucleated cells each sample contained. To quantify the absolute abundance of each unique TCRbeta CDR3 rearrangement, sequence reads were collapsed and filtered. For each sample, productive Simpson clonality was calculated by taking the square root of Simpson's diversity index across productive rearrangements. TCRdb holds this immuneACCESS table with in-frame rearrangements only. Some clones are missing; in checked studies, unresolved V genes explain under half, and the rest has no known cause. The DNA was the basis for D and trimming; V, J and clone size are from that table. The sample table records about 120,000 clones; 80% to 90% of these occur just once. 25% to 30% of the sample rests with the top ten.

The sequencing sample was made of peripheral blood. This TCR came from a man between 65 and 85 years old with active or convalescent COVID-19.

The encoded CDR3 is CASSFPSRQQETQYF. The DNA sequence reads TGTGCCAGCAGTTTCCCATCTAGACAGCAAGAGACCCAGTACTTC. The chain is made from TRBV2 and TRBJ2-5; TRBD1 could be the D gene, as 5 bases match. Sequences SNHLY (CDR1) and FYNNEI (CDR2) are obtained from the germline V gene. The trim is 5 bases for V and 2 bases for J, with a gap of 15 bases between the germline ends. The CDR3, cysteine through phenylalanine, is 15 amino acids long. Only CDR3 DNA is held: 45 bases, read in frame from base 1.